One T cell receptor beta chain is described in this entry. Its antigen is undetermined. In germline, CDR1 is MNHNY, CDR2 SVGAGI (reference sequence). Trimming at V came to 5 bases and at J to 13 bases, leaving 13 bases not matched to a gene. The CDR3 covers 13 residues. The data originate from a study of STAT5B mutations in CD4+ large granular lymphocyte leukemia. Study outcomes and limitations: Roughly a quarter of private leukemic clonotypes occurred rarely in other patients' non-leukemic repertoires.

Per the original methods: The detection floor for productive clonotype frequency was 2.59 x 10-5. The method was immunoSEQ multiplex PCR; TCRdb's version includes in-frame clones alone and lacks a portion of them. Clone size and the V and J calls come from that table; the DNA yielded D and trimming. The sample carries over 45,000 clones, about 70% recorded once. The material sequenced was CD4+ T cells from blood buffy coats. The rearrangement links TRBV6-6 to TRBJ1-2; 7 nucleotides agree with TRBD1. The sequence came from a human donor in good health. The CDR3 DNA reads TGTGCCAGCAGTCCCGACAGGGTGGGTAGGAGCACCTTC. Its translation is CASSPDRVGRSTF.